A selection of T cell receptor beta chains follows, all from one sample in a study of post-analysis software for immune sequencing data. TCRdb used MiXCR to reprocess the PCR reads, holding one entry per CDR3 protein. The sample shows 740,000 or so distinct CDR3 sequences, around 53% of them seen only once. Sequenced input: blood. The receptors here all came from a girl between 5 and 17 years old with multiple sclerosis. CDR3s include the opening cysteine and the closing phenylalanine or tryptophan. D genes are given only for firm matches. Expanded clones get a size class; other rows say once, few or many, or leave the size out.

J gene: TRBJ1-5
V gene: TRBV6-6
clone size: few
D gene: TRBD1
CDR3 DNA: TGTGCCAGCAGTTTCAGGACAGGGGGCCGGGATCAGCCCCAGCATTTT
CDR3 protein: CASSFRTGGRDQPQHF

J gene: TRBJ2-3
V gene: TRBV4-1
clone size: .
D gene: TRBD2
CDR3 DNA: TGCGCCAGCGGAGGACTAGCGGGTGACACTAGCACAGATACGCAGTATTTT
CDR3 protein: CASGGLAGDTSTDTQYF

J gene: TRBJ2-5
V gene: TRBV14
clone size: .
D gene: TRBD1
CDR3 DNA: TGTGCCAGCAGCCAAGATTCGCAGGGGGATTGGGAGACCCAGTACTTC
CDR3 protein: CASSQDSQGDWETQYF

J gene: TRBJ2-4
V gene: TRBV20-1
clone size: .
D gene: .
CDR3 DNA: TGCAGTGCTCCGCCGGGTTCCAAAAACATTCAGTACTTC
CDR3 protein: CSAPPGSKNIQYF

J gene: TRBJ2-1
V gene: TRBV7-2
clone size: .
D gene: TRBD2
CDR3 DNA: TGTGCCAGCAGCTCCGAGCTAGCGGCCTACAATGAGCAGTTCTTC
CDR3 protein: CASSSELAAYNEQFF

J gene: TRBJ1-4
V gene: TRBV29-1
clone size: few
D gene: .
CDR3 DNA: TGCAGCGTTGGGGACAAAGAGAAACTGTTTTTT
CDR3 protein: CSVGDKEKLFF

J gene: TRBJ2-1
V gene: TRBV6-4
clone size: .
D gene: TRBD2
CDR3 DNA: TGTGCCAGCAGCGGACTAGCGGGGGGGGAGCAGTTCTTC
CDR3 protein: CASSGLAGGEQFF

J gene: TRBJ1-1
V gene: TRBV6-1
clone size: .
D gene: TRBD1
CDR3 DNA: TGTGCCAGCAGACCCACAGGGGGTGGGACTGAAGCTTTCTTT
CDR3 protein: CASRPTGGGTEAFF

J gene: TRBJ2-5
V gene: TRBV9
clone size: .
D gene: TRBD1
CDR3 DNA: TGTGCCAGCAGCGTGGGGACAGGGTTGGAGACCCAGTACTTC
CDR3 protein: CASSVGTGLETQYF

J gene: TRBJ2-1
V gene: TRBV29-1
clone size: .
D gene: TRBD1
CDR3 DNA: TGCAGCGTTGTTATTGCGGGACAGGGGACATTACAACCTCGGGAGACCCAGTTCTTC
CDR3 protein: CSVVIAGQGTLQPRETQFF

J gene: TRBJ2-1
V gene: TRBV20-1
clone size: .
D gene: .
CDR3 DNA: TGCAGTGCACTCCGCGGTGTTAGGTCCTACAATGAGCAGTTCTTC
CDR3 protein: CSALRGVRSYNEQFF

J gene: TRBJ2-3
V gene: TRBV12-3/TRBV12-4
clone size: .
D gene: .
CDR3 DNA: TGTGCCAGCAGTTCAAGGATCTCAGATACGCAGTATTTT
CDR3 protein: CASSSRISDTQYF

J gene: TRBJ2-5
V gene: TRBV20-1
clone size: few
D gene: .
CDR3 DNA: TGCAGTGCTAGAACAACCTGGGGGCAAGAGACCCAGTACTTC
CDR3 protein: CSARTTWGQETQYF

J gene: TRBJ2-7
V gene: TRBV5-1
clone size: many
D gene: TRBD1
CDR3 DNA: TGCGCCAGCAGCGACCGGGGACAGGGTACCTACGAGCAGTACTTC
CDR3 protein: CASSDRGQGTYEQYF

J gene: TRBJ2-4
V gene: TRBV12-3/TRBV12-4
clone size: .
D gene: TRBD1
CDR3 DNA: TGTGCCAGCAGTTTTGGCGGGACAGGGCGCCTAGCCAAAAACATTCAGTACTTC
CDR3 protein: CASSFGGTGRLAKNIQYF

J gene: TRBJ1-1
V gene: TRBV10-3
clone size: .
D gene: .
CDR3 DNA: TGTGCCATCAGAGGGAACACTGAAGCTTTCTTT
CDR3 protein: CAIRGNTEAFF

J gene: TRBJ2-5
V gene: TRBV27
clone size: .
D gene: .
CDR3 DNA: TGTGCCAGCAGTTTATCCCTGCCCGGGAGAGAGACCCAGTACTTC
CDR3 protein: CASSLSLPGRETQYF

J gene: TRBJ2-5
V gene: TRBV7-6
clone size: .
D gene: TRBD1
CDR3 DNA: TGTGCCAGCAGCTTAGCCACAGGGGACGAGACCCAGTACTTC
CDR3 protein: CASSLATGDETQYF